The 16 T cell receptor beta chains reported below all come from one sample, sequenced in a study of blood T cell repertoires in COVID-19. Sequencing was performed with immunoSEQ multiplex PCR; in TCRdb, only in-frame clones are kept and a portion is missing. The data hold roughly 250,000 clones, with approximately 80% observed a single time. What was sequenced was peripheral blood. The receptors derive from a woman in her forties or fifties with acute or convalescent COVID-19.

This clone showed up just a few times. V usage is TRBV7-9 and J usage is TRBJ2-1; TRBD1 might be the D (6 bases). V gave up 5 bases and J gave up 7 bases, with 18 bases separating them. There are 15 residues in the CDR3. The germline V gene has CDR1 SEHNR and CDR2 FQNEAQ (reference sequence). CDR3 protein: CASSTQAPGENEQFF. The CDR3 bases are TGTGCCAGCAGCACTCAAGCCCCAGGGGAGAATGAGCAGTTCTTC.

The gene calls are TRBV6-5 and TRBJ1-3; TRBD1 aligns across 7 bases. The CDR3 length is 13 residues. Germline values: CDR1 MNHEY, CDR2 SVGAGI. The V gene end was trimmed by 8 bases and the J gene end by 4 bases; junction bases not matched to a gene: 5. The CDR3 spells CASGQGEGNTIYF. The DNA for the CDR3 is TGTGCCAGCGGGCAGGGGGAGGGAAACACCATATATTTT.

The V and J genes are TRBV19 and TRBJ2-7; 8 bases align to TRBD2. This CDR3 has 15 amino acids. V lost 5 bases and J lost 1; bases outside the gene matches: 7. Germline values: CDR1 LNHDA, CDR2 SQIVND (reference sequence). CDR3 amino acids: CASSYRREGSYEQYF. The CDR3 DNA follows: TGTGCCAGTAGTTACCGACGGGAGGGATCCTACGAGCAGTACTTC.

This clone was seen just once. CDR3 sequence: CASSPGQNYGYTF. The CDR3 nucleotides are TGTGCCAGCAGCCCGGGACAGAACTATGGCTACACCTTC. The chain has TRBV2 and TRBJ1-2; 7 nucleotides line up with TRBD1. With V trimmed by 6 bases and J by 2 bases, 3 bases remained unmatched. This CDR3 is 13 amino acids long. CDR1 is SNHLY, CDR2 FYNNEI, per germline. Full variable domain (remainder filled in from reference TRBV2 and TRBJ1-2): EPEVTQTPSHQVTQMGQEVILRCVPISNHLYFYWYRQILGQKVEFLVSFYNNEISEKSEIFDDQFSVERPDGSNFTLKIRSTKLEDSAMYFCASSPGQNYGYTFGSGTRLTVV.

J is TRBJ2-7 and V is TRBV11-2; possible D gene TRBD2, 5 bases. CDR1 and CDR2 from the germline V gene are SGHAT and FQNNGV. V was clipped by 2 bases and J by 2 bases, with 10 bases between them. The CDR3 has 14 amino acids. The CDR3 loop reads CASSLSDYPYEQYF. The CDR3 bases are TGTGCCAGCAGCTTATCCGACTATCCCTACGAGCAGTACTTC. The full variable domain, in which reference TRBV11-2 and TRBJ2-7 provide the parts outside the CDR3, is EAGVAQSPRYKIIEKRQSVAFWCNPISGHATLYWYQQILGQGPKLLIQFQNNGVVDDSQLPKDRFSAERLKGVDSTLKIQPAKLEDSAVYLCASSLSDYPYEQYFGPGTRLTVT.

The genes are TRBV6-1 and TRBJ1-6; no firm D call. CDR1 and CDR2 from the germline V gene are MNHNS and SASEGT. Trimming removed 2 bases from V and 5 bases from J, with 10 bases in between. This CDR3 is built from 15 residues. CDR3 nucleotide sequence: TGTGCCAGCAGTGAAAAGCGGACCGATAATTCACCCCTCCACTTT. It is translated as CASSEKRTDNSPLHF.

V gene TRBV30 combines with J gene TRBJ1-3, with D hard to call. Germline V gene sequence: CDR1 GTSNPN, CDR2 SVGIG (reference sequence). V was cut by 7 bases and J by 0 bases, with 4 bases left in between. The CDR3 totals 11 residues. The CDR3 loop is CASLSGNTIYF. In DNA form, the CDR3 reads TGTGCCTCCCTCTCTGGAAACACCATATATTTT.

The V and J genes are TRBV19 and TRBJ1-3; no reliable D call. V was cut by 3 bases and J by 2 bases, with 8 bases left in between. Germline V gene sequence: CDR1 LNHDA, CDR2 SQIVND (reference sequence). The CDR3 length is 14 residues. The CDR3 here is CASSMGSPGNTIYF. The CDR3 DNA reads TGTGCCAGTAGTATGGGCAGCCCTGGAAACACCATATATTTT.

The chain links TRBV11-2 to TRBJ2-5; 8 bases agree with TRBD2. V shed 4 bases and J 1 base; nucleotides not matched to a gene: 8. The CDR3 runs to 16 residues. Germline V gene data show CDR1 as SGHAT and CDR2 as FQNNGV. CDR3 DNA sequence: TGTGCCAGCAGCTCCGCCCGGGGGGGAGGCCAAGAGACCCAGTACTTC. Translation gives CASSSARGGGQETQYF.

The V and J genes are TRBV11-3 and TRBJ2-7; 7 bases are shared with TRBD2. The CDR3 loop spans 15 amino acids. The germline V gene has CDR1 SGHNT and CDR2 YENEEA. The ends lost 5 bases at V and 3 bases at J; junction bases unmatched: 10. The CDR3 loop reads CASSPPAGVLYEQYF. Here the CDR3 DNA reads TGTGCCAGCAGCCCTCCCGCGGGGGTACTCTACGAGCAGTACTTC.

Here the CDR3 DNA reads TGCGCCAGCAGCTTGGGTGGGGGGGACTCCTACAATGAGCAGTTCTTC. It yields the protein CASSLGGGDSYNEQFF. The chain joins TRBV5-1 to TRBJ2-1; 7 bases align to TRBD2. This CDR3 region has 16 residues. The germline V gene has CDR1 SGHRS and CDR2 YFSETQ. V lost 0 bases and J lost 0; bases outside the gene matches: 3. Supplemented by reference TRBV5-1 and TRBJ2-1, the full variable domain reads KAGVTQTPRYLIKTRGQQVTLSCSPISGHRSVSWYQQTPGQGLQFLFEYFSETQRNKGNFPGRFSGRQFSNSRSEMNVSTLELGDSALYLCASSLGGGDSYNEQFFGPGTRLTVL.

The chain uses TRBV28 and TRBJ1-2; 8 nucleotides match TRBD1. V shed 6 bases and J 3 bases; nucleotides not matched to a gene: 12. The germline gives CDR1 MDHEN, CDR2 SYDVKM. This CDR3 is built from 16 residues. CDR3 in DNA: TGTGCCAGCAGACCCCAAAGACAGGGGATGGACTATGGCTACACCTTC. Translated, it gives CASRPQRQGMDYGYTF.

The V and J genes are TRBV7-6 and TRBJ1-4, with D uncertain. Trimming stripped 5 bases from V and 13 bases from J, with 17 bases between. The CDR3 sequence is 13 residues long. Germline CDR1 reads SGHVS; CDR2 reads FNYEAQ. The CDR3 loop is CASSPPSRGGLFF. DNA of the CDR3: TGTGCCAGCAGCCCCCCATCTCGGGGAGGACTGTTTTTT.

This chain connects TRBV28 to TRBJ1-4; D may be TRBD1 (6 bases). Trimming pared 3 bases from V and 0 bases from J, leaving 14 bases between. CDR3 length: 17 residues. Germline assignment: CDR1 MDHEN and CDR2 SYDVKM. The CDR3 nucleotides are TGTGCCAGCAGTTTCGTTCAGGGGCCCGCAACTAATGAAAAACTGTTTTTT. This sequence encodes CASSFVQGPATNEKLFF.

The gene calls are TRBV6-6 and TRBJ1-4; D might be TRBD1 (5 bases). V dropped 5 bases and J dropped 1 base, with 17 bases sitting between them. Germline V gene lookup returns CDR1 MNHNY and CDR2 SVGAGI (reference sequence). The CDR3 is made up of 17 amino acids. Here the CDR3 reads CASSPTGTAQTNEKLFF. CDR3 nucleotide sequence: TGTGCCAGCAGTCCGACCGGGACTGCCCAAACTAATGAAAAACTGTTTTTT.

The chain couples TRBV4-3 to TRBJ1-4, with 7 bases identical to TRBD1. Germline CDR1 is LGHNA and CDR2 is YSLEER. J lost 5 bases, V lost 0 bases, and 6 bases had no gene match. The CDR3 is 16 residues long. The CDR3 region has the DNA TGCGCCAGCAGCCAAGACCGCAGGGGACAGAATGAAAAACTGTTTTTT. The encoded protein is CASSQDRRGQNEKLFF.